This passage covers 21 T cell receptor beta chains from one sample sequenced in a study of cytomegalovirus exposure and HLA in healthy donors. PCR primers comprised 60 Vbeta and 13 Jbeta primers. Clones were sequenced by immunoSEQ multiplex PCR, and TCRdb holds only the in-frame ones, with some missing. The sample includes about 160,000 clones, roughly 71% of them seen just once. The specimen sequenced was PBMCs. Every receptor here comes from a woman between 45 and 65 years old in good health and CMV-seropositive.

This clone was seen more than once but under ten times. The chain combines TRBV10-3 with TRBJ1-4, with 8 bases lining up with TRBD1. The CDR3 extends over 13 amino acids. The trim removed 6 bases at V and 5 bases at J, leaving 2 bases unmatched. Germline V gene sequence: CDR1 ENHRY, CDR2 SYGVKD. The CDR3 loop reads CAISRQGNEKLFF. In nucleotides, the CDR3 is TGTGCCATCAGCCGACAGGGGAATGAAAAACTGTTTTTT.

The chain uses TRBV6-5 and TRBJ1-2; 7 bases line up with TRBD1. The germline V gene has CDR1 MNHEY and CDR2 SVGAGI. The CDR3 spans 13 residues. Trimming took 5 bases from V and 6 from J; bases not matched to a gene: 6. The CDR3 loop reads CASSLDREDGYTF. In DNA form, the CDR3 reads TGTGCCAGCAGTCTTGACAGGGAGGATGGCTACACCTTC.

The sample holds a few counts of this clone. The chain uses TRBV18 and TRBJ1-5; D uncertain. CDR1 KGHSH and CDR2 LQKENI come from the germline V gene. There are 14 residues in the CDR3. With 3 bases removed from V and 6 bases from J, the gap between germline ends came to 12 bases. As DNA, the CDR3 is TGTGCCAGCTCACCTACCGACACCAGTCAGCCCCAGCATTTT. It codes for CASSPTDTSQPQHF.

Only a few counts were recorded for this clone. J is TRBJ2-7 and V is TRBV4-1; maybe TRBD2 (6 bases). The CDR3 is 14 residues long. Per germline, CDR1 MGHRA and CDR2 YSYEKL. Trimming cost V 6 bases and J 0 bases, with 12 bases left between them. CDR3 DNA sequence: TGCGCCAGCAGACGGGACTCCAGCTCCTACGAGCAGTACTTC. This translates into CASRRDSSSYEQYF.

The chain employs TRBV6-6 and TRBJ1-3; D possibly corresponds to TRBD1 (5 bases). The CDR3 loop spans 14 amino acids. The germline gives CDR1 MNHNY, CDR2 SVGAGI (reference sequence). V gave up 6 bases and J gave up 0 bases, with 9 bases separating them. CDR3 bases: TGTGCCAGCAGGATAGACAGCTCTGGAAACACCATATATTTT. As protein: CASRIDSSGNTIYF.

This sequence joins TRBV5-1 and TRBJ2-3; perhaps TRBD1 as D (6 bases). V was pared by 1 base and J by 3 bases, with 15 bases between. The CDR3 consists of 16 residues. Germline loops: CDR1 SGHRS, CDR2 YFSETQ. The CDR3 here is CASSLRVGGTTDTQYF. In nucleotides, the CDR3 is TGCGCCAGCAGCTTGAGGGTTGGTGGGACAACAGATACGCAGTATTTT.

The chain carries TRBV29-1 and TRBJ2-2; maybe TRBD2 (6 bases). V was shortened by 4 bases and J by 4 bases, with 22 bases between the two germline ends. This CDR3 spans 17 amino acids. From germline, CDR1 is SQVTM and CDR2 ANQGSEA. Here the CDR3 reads CSVALGRGMGSTGELFF. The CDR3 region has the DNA TGCAGCGTTGCATTGGGACGGGGGATGGGATCCACCGGGGAGCTGTTTTTT.

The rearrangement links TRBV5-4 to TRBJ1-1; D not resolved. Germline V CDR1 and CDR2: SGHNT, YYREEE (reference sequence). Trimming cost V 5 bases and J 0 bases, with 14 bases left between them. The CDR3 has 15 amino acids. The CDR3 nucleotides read TGTGCCAGCAGTTCCTCACCAGGCTTGAACACTGAAGCTTTCTTT. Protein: CASSSSPGLNTEAFF. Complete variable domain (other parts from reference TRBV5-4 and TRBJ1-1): ETGVTQSPTHLIKTRGQQVTLRCSSQSGHNTVSWYQQALGQGPQFIFQYYREEENGRGNFPPRFSGLQFPNYSSELNVNALELDDSALYLCASSSSPGLNTEAFFGQGTRLTVV.

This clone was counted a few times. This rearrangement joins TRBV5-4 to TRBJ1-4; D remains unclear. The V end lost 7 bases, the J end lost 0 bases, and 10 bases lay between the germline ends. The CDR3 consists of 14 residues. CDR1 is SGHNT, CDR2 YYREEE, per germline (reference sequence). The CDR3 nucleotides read TGTGCCAGCTCCCGGACTGCAACTAATGAAAAACTGTTTTTT. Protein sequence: CASSRTATNEKLFF.

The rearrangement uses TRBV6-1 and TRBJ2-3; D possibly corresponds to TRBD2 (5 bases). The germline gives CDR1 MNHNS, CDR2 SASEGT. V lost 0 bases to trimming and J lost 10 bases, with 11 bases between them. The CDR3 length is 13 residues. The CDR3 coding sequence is TGTGCCAGCAGTGAAGCCCCGGGATCGGCGCAGTATTTT. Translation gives CASSEAPGSAQYF.

DNA of the CDR3: TGTGCCAGCAGCTTAGCAGGGACAGATACGCAGTATTTT. It translates to CASSLAGTDTQYF. The chain combines TRBV11-3 with TRBJ2-3, with a tentative D call TRBD1 (5 bases). V was cut by 1 base and J by 3 bases, with 5 bases left in between. CDR3 length equals 13 residues. Germline V gene lookup returns CDR1 SGHNT and CDR2 YENEEA.

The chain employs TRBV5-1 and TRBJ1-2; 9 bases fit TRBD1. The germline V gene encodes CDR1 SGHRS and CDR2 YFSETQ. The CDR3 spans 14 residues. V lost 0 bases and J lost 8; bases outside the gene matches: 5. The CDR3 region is CASSLEGTGYGYTF. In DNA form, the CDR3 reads TGCGCCAGCAGCTTGGAAGGGACAGGGTACGGCTACACCTTC.

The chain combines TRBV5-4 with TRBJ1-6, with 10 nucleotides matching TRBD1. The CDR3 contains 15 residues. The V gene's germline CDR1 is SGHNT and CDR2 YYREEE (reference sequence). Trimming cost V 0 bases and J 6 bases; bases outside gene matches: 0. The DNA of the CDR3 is TGTGCCAGCAGCTTGGGGACAGGGGGTAATTCACCCCTCCACTTT. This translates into CASSLGTGGNSPLHF.

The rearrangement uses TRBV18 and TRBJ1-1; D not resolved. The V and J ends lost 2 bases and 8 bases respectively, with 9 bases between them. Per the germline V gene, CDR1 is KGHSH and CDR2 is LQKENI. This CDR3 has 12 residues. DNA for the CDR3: TGTGCCAGCTCACCATCGGCGGAGGAAGCTTTCTTT. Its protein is CASSPSAEEAFF.

The CDR3, as DNA: TGTGCCAGCAGCCACCGGGTCCCAGTCAACGAGCAGTACTTC. As protein: CASSHRVPVNEQYF. This chain joins TRBV14 and TRBJ2-7; D not resolved. This CDR3 is 14 amino acids long. CDR1 and CDR2 (germline): SGHDN, FVKESK. With 3 bases removed from V and 5 bases from J, the gap between germline ends came to 14 bases. Complete variable domain (other parts from reference TRBV14 and TRBJ2-7): EAGVTQFPSHSVIEKGQTVTLRCDPISGHDNLYWYRRVMGKEIKFLLHFVKESKQDESGMPNNRFLAERTGGTYSTLKVQPAELEDSGVYFCASSHRVPVNEQYFGPGTRLTVT.

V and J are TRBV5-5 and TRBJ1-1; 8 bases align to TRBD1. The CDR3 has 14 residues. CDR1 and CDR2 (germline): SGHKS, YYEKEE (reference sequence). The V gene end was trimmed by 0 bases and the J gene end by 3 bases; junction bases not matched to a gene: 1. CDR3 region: CASSLADRDTEAFF. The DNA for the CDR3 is TGTGCCAGCAGCTTGGCGGACAGGGACACTGAAGCTTTCTTT. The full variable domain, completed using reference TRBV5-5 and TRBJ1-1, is DAGVTQSPTHLIKTRGQQVTLRCSPISGHKSVSWYQQVLGQGPQFIFQYYEKEERGRGNFPDRFSARQFPNYSSELNVNALLLGDSALYLCASSLADRDTEAFFGQGTRLTVV.

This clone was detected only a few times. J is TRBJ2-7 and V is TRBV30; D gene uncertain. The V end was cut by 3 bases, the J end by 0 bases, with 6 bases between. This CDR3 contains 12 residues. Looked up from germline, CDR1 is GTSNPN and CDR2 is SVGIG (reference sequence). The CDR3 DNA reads TGTGCCTGGAGCCAGGACTCCTACGAGCAGTACTTC. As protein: CAWSQDSYEQYF.

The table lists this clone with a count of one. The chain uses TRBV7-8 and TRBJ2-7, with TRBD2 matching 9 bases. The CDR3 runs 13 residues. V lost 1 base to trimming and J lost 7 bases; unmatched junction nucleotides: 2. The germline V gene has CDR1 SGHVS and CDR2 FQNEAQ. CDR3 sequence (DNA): TGTGCCAGCAGCTTAGTTGCGGGGGGGGAGCAGTACTTC. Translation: CASSLVAGGEQYF.

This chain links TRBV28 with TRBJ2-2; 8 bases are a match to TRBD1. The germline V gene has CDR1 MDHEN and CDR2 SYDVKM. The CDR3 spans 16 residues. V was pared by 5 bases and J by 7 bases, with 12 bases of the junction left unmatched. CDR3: CASSVPGQDGVGELFF. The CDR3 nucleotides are TGTGCCAGCAGTGTACCGGGACAGGACGGCGTCGGGGAGCTGTTTTTT.

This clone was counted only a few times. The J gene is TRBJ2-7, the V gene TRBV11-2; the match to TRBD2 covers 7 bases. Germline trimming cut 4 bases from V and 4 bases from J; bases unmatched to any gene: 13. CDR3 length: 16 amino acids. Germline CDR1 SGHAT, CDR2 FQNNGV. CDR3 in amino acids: CASSSVSTSYSYEQYF. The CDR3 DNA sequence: TGTGCCAGCAGCTCTGTCTCGACTAGCTATAGTTACGAGCAGTACTTC.

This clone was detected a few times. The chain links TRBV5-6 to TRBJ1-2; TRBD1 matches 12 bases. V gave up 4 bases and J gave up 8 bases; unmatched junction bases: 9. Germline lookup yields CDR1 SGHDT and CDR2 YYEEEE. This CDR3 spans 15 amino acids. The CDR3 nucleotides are TGTGCCAGCAGCATGGGACAGGGGGCAGTCAGCGGCTACACCTTC. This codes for CASSMGQGAVSGYTF.